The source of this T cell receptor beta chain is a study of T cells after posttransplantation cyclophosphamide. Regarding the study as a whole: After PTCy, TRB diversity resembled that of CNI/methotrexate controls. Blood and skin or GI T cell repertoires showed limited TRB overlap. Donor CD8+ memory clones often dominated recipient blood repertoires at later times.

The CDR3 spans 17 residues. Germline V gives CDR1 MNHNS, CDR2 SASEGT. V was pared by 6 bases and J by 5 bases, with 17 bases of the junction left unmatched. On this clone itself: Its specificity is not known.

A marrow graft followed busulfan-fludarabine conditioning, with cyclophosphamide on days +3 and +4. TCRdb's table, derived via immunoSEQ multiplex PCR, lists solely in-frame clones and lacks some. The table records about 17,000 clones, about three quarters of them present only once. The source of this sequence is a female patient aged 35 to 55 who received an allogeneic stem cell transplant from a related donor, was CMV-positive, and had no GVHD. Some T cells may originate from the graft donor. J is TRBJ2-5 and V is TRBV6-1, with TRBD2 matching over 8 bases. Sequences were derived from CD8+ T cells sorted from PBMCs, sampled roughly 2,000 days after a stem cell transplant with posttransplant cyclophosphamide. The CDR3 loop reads CASRELAATTPWETQYF. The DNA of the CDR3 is TGTGCCAGCAGAGAACTAGCGGCAACAACTCCCTGGGAGACCCAGTACTTC.